Below, one T cell receptor (beta chain) is given with its context. The data are from a study of patients and donors after allogeneic stem cell transplantation. Trimming removed 0 bases from V and 0 bases from J, with 7 bases in between. This CDR3 is built from 15 residues. CDR1 is SGDLS and CDR2 is YYNGEE in the germline V gene. TCRdb re-called the RT-PCR reads through MiXCR, storing one row per CDR3 protein. The table has a few hundred thousand distinct CDR3 sequences, 38% seen once. The TCR comes from a human donor who was either an allogeneic HSCT recipient or a stem cell or donor lymphocyte infusion donor (not recorded which). It is not recorded whose cells these are; they may come from a transplant donor. The chain recombines TRBV9 with TRBJ2-1; maybe TRBD1 (5 bases). The sample taken for sequencing was blood, either unsorted or a sorted T cell fraction (not recorded which). CDR3 protein: CASSVVGDSYNEQFF. In DNA form, the CDR3 reads TGTGCCAGCAGCGTAGTAGGGGACTCCTACAATGAGCAGTTCTTC.